The entry below gives a single TCR beta chain sequence along with its context. What it binds is unknown. This specimen comes from a study of naive CD8 T cells in extremely preterm neonates. Here immunoSEQ multiplex PCR was the method, and the copy in TCRdb shows in-frame clones only, minus some. The sample has 7,300 or so clones, about 94% seen once. Without labor or membrane rupture, elective cesareans at roughly 35-43 weeks supplied term cord blood. Whole-study findings and limits: Relative to older groups, preterm infants had shorter, less trimmed CDR3s with fewer N additions.

This clonotype was sampled from a newborn in good health. Sequencing was carried out using naive CD8+ T cells from cord blood.

The CDR3 loop is CASSQVEGTEETQYF. The CDR3 nucleotides read TGCGCCAGCAGCCAAGTAGAAGGGACAGAAGAGACCCAGTACTTC. The rearrangement joins TRBV4-1 to TRBJ2-5; 7 nucleotides align to TRBD1. The ends lost 1 base at V and 3 bases at J; junction bases unmatched: 5. The CDR3 has 15 amino acids. Germline CDR1 is MGHRA and CDR2 is YSYEKL.